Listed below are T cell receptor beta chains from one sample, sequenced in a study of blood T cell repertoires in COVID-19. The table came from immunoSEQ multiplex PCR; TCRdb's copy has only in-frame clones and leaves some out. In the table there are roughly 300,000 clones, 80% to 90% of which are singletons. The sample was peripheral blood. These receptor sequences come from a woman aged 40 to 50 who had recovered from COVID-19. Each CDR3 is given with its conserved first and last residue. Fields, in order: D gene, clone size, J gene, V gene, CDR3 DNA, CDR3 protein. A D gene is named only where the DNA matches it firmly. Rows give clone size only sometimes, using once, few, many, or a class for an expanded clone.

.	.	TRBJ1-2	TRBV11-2	TGTGCCAGCAGCTTCGGGGGGCTCGCCTATGGCTACACCTTC	CASSFGGLAYGYTF
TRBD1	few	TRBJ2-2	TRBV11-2	TGTGCCAGCACCCTCCGGACGGGACAGGGGAACACCGGGGAGCTGTTTTTT	CASTLRTGQGNTGELFF
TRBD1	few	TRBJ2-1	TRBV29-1	TGCAGCGTAGCAGGACAGGCGTCCGATGAGCAGTTCTTC	CSVAGQASDEQFF
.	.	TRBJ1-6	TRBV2	TGTGCCAGCAAACAGGGTTCTGGTAATTCACCCCTCCACTTT	CASKQGSGNSPLHF
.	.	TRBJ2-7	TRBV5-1	TGCGCCAGCAGCCGGACGGGGGTTGGGGGCTACGAGCAGTACTTC	CASSRTGVGGYEQYF
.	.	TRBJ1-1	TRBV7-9	TGTGCCAGCAGCTTAGCGGGCGGGGGGAACACTGAAGCTTTCTTT	CASSLAGGGNTEAFF
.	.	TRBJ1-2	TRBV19	TGTGCCAGTAGTAGAGGGCGCTATGGCTACACCTTC	CASSRGRYGYTF
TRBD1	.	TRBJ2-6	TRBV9	TGTGCCAGCAGCCCAGCGGGACAGGGCTTTGGGGCCAACGTCCTGACTTTC	CASSPAGQGFGANVLTF
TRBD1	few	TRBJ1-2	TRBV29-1	TGCAGCGTCTACGGACAGGGGAATGGCTACACCTTC	CSVYGQGNGYTF
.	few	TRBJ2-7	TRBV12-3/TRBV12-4	TGTGCCAGCACTGCAGGGGCGTACGAGCAGTACTTC	CASTAGAYEQYF
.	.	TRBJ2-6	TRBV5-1	TGCGCCAGCAGCGAGGTTGGGGCCAACGTCCTGACTTTC	CASSEVGANVLTF
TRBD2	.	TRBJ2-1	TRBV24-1	TGTGCCACCAGTGATCCCGGACTAGCGGATCCCGGTGAGCAGTTCTTC	CATSDPGLADPGEQFF
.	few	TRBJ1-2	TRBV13	TGTGCCAGCAGCTTAGGCTTCGGGGTCGAGGATGGCTACACCTTC	CASSLGFGVEDGYTF
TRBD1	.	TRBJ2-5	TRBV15	TGTGCCACCAGCACCGGACAGGCCCAAGAGACCCAGTACTTC	CATSTGQAQETQYF
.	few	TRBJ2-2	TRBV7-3	TGTGCCACCTCGACAGGCCCTGGGAAGGGGACCGGGGAGCTGTTTTTT	CATSTGPGKGTGELFF
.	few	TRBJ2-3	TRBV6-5	TGTGCCAGCAGCACCGGGACACCAATCACAGATACGCAGTATTTT	CASSTGTPITDTQYF
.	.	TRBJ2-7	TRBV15	TGTGCCACCAGGAGCAAGGGGCACTCCTACGAGCAGTACTTC	CATRSKGHSYEQYF
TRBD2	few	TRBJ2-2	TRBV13	TGTGCCAGCAGCTTGGGTAGCGGGGGCTTGAACACCGGGGAGCTGTTTTTT	CASSLGSGGLNTGELFF
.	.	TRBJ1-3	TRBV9	TGTGCCAGCAGCGTAGCCCCTTTCGGCGGGAATTCTGGAAACACCATATATTTT	CASSVAPFGGNSGNTIYF
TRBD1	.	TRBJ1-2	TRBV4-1	TGCGCCAGCAGCCAAGGCATGAGGGGGCCTTACTTGGGCTACACCTTC	CASSQGMRGPYLGYTF
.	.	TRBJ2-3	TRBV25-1	TGTGCCAGCCCTGAGGCTGGCATAGATACGCAGTATTTT	CASPEAGIDTQYF
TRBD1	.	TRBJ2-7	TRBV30	TGTGCCTGTACACAGGGGGCCGGGGAGCAGTACTTC	CACTQGAGEQYF
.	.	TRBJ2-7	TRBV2	TGTGCCAGCAGCTTTTTAGGAGCGGTTTACGAGCAGTACTTC	CASSFLGAVYEQYF
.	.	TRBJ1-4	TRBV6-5	TGTGCCAGCAGGGCAGGCTCAACTAATGAAAAACTGTTTTTT	CASRAGSTNEKLFF
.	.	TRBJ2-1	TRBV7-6	TGTGCCAGCAGCTTATACCAACGACAGTCCCACGGGAATGAGCAGTTCTTC	CASSLYQRQSHGNEQFF
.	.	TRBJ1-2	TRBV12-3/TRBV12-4	TGTGCCAGCAGTTACCAGGGTCCCAGCTACACCTTC	CASSYQGPSYTF
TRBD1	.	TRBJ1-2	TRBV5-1	TGCGCCAGCAGCTTGATATCGGGACAGGGTATTTCTGGCTACACCTTC	CASSLISGQGISGYTF
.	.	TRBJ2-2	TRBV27	TGTGCCAGCAGTCGGATAACTAGTTGGTCGTACACCGGGGAGCTGTTTTTT	CASSRITSWSYTGELFF
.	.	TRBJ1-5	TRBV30	TGTGCCTGGAGTGCCTACATCGGGGGTAGCAATCAGCCCCAGCATTTT	CAWSAYIGGSNQPQHF
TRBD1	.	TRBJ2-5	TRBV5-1	TGCGCCAGCAGCTGGAACCGACAGGGACAAGAGACCCAGTACTTC	CASSWNRQGQETQYF
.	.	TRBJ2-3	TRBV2	TGTGCCAGCAGTGACCCCCAGCTAGGCGCCTATGACACAGATACGCAGTATTTT	CASSDPQLGAYDTDTQYF
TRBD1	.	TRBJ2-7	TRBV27	TGTGCCAGCAGTTCCTACGGGACAGGGAACTACGAGCAGTACTTC	CASSSYGTGNYEQYF
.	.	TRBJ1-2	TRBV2	TGTGCCAGCAGTGAGAGGGGGAGGGGCAGGGACTATGGCTACACCTTC	CASSERGRGRDYGYTF
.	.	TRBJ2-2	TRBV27	TGTGCCAGCAGCCGACCGCACAGTCAGAACACCGGGGAGCTGTTTTTT	CASSRPHSQNTGELFF
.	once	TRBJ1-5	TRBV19	TGTGCCAGTAGTTCTTTCCCGGGGGGATTATCTCAGCCCCAGCATTTT	CASSSFPGGLSQPQHF
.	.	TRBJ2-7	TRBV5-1	TGCGCCAGCAGCCGTGAACTAGCTAGAATGGGGGACGAGCAGTACTTC	CASSRELARMGDEQYF
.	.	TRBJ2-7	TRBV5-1	TGCGCCAGCAGCCCGGGAGTTCAGTACTTC	CASSPGVQYF
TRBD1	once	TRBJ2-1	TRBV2	TGTGCCAACAGGGGGCGCTGGAATGAGCAGTTCTTC	CANRGRWNEQFF
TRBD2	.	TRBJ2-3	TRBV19	TGTGCCAGTAGTTGGGGGGGGTACACAGATACGCAGTATTTT	CASSWGGYTDTQYF
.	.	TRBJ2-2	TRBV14	TGTGCCAGCAGCCCTCCAGGAGGGGGCGAGACCGGGGAGCTGTTTTTT	CASSPPGGGETGELFF
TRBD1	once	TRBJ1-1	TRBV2	TGTGCCAGCAGTGAATACCGGACAGGGAGTGGCACTGAAGCTTTCTTT	CASSEYRTGSGTEAFF
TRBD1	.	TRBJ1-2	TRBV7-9	TGTGCCAGCAGTCGACAGGGTAACTATGGCTACACCTTC	CASSRQGNYGYTF
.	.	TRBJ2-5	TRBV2	TGTGCCAGCACCTACCAAGAGACCCAGTACTTC	CASTYQETQYF
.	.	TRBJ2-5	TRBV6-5	TGTGCCAGCAGTACCCCACCCGGGACCCAGTACTTC	CASSTPPGTQYF
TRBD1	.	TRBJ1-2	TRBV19	TGTGCCAGTACCCTAGTGGGACAGGGGGCCTGGTATGGCTACACCTTC	CASTLVGQGAWYGYTF
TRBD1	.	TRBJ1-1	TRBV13	TGTGCCAGCAGCTCCACAGGGGGCCGGAGGACTGAAGCTTTCTTT	CASSSTGGRRTEAFF
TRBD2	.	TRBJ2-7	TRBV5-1	TGCGCCAGCAGCCGGTCCGGGACTAGCGTTCTATACGAGCAGTACTTC	CASSRSGTSVLYEQYF
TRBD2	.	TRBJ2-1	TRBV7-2	TGTGCCAGCAGCTTAGTTCCGGGGGGGGGCTGGCATGAGCAGTTCTTC	CASSLVPGGGWHEQFF
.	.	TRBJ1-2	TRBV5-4	TGTGCCAGCAGCTTGGCATATTCAAGGACATCGAGCTATGGCTACACCTTC	CASSLAYSRTSSYGYTF
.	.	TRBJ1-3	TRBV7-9	TGTGGGCAGCAGGGCTCTGGAAACACCATATATTTT	CGQQGSGNTIYF
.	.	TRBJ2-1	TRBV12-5	TGTGCTAGTGGTTTGTTACGACAGGTTGGCTACAATGAGCAGTTCTTC	CASGLLRQVGYNEQFF
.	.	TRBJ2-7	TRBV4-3	TGCGCCAGCAGCCAAGATGAGGGATACTACGAGCAGTACTTC	CASSQDEGYYEQYF
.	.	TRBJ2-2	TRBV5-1	TGCGCCAGCAGCTTGCAGAGGGAGCTGTTTTTT	CASSLQRELFF